These 29 T cell receptor beta chains were sequenced from one sample in a study of blood T cells in healthy people across ages. The use of a sample-barcoded 5' primer and a J-beta primer mix characterized a second PCR of 7 to 11 cycles. TCRdb processed the 5' RACE reads anew with MiXCR; each CDR3 protein has one entry. The sample carries approximately 1.5 million distinct CDR3 sequences, roughly 43% recorded once. Sequencing was carried out using blood. The receptors shown here come from a woman under 30 in good health.

This clonotype occurred many times. The rearrangement links TRBV10-3 to TRBJ2-1; weak D call: TRBD1 (6 bases). This CDR3 has 14 amino acids. Trimming left V 2 bases short and J 6 bases short, with 11 bases between. From germline, CDR1 is ENHRY and CDR2 SYGVKD. The DNA of the CDR3 is TGTGCCATCAGTGAGCCTCAGGGGTTCAATGAGCAGTTCTTC. Its protein product is CAISEPQGFNEQFF.

This chain links TRBV2 with TRBJ2-7; D is perhaps TRBD2 (5 bases). Germline CDR1 is SNHLY and CDR2 is FYNNEI. The CDR3 spans 15 residues. Trimming removed 6 bases at V and 3 bases at J, with 18 bases between. In DNA, the CDR3 is TGTGCCAGCAGCCGAGTGGGGTTAAGCGGCTACGAGCAGTACTTC. Residues: CASSRVGLSGYEQYF.

The chain couples TRBV12-5 to TRBJ2-1; no clear D gene. Deletions cut 1 base from V and 6 bases from J, with 10 bases between. From germline, CDR1 is LGHNT and CDR2 FRNRAP. The CDR3 contains 14 residues. CDR3 DNA: TGTGCTAGTGGTTTGGGGGGTAGCCTCAATGAGCAGTTCTTC. Its translation: CASGLGGSLNEQFF.

A note on this clonotype: One junction end does not reproduce the germline sequence, and a read error may be involved. The V and J genes are TRBV5-1 and TRBJ1-1, with D possibly TRBD1 on 6 matching bases. The CDR3 runs 15 residues. Germline V gene sequence: CDR1 SGHRS, CDR2 YFSETQ. This CDR3 reads CASSSSTGLNAEAFF. The CDR3, as DNA: TGCGCCAGCAGCTCTTCGACAGGACTGAACGCTGAAGCTTTCTTT.

This clonotype came up a few times. The rearrangement links TRBV2 to TRBJ2-3, with 7 positions matching TRBD2. Germline V gives CDR1 SNHLY, CDR2 FYNNEI. The CDR3 totals 15 residues. The V gene end was trimmed by 8 bases and the J gene end by 8 bases; junction bases not matched to a gene: 16. CDR3 protein: CASGSRTASGGTQYF. CDR3 nucleotide sequence: TGTGCCAGCGGTAGCAGGACGGCCTCGGGGGGTACGCAGTATTTT.

The V gene is TRBV12-5, the J gene TRBJ1-1; 7 bases are shared with TRBD1. The J segment lost 1 base and the V segment lost 0 bases, leaving 5 bases of the junction unmatched. The CDR3 loop spans 16 amino acids. Germline V gene sequence: CDR1 LGHNT, CDR2 FRNRAP. The CDR3 spells CASGLVLNRGNTEAFF. CDR3 in DNA: TGTGCTAGTGGTTTGGTACTTAACAGGGGGAACACTGAAGCTTTCTTT.

The J gene is TRBJ1-2, the V gene TRBV4-3; D uncertain. With 0 bases removed from V and 8 bases from J, the gap between germline ends came to 16 bases. CDR1 is LGHNA and CDR2 is YSLEER in the germline V gene. The CDR3 runs 15 residues. This CDR3 is CASSQDPVPGWGYTF. The DNA for the CDR3 is TGCGCCAGCAGCCAAGATCCGGTTCCCGGGTGGGGCTACACCTTC.

A few counts support this clonotype. V usage is TRBV20-1 and J usage is TRBJ2-7, with 7 positions matching TRBD2. The germline V gene encodes CDR1 DFQATT and CDR2 SNEGSKA (reference sequence). This CDR3 spans 18 amino acids. V trimming: 0 bases; J trimming: 9 bases; junction bases outside the gene matches: 23. CDR3 nucleotide sequence: TGCAGTGCTAGAGACATGCGGGCAGCGGGGCCCCCTAGCTGGGTGCAGTACTTC. It yields the protein CSARDMRAAGPPSWVQYF.

This clonotype was seen a few times. V is TRBV18 and J is TRBJ2-5; 7 nucleotides agree with TRBD1. The V gene end was trimmed by 4 bases and the J gene end by 1 base; junction bases not matched to a gene: 6. CDR3 length equals 15 residues. In germline, CDR1 is KGHSH, CDR2 LQKENI. The CDR3 nucleotides are TGTGCCAGCTCACAAGAGACAGGGCCCCAAGAGACCCAGTACTTC. This gives the protein CASSQETGPQETQYF.

This clonotype was counted a few times. The chain couples TRBV12-3 or TRBV12-4 to TRBJ2-1; tentatively, D is TRBD1 or TRBD2 (5 bases each). Trimming removed 1 base from V and 14 bases from J, with 15 bases in between. The CDR3 is 13 amino acids. The DNA for the CDR3 is TGTGCCAGCAGTTTAGGAGGGACGCTAAGGGAGTTCTTC. It codes for CASSLGGTLREFF.

This clonotype showed up just a few times. The chain has TRBV7-9 and TRBJ2-3; possibly TRBD1 for D (6 bases). The CDR3 is 13 residues long. Trimming took 6 bases from V and 4 from J, leaving 11 bases between them. Germline CDR1 is SEHNR and CDR2 is FQNEAQ (reference sequence). The CDR3 sequence: CASRETGSDTQYF. DNA for the CDR3: TGTGCCAGCAGGGAAACAGGGTCAGATACGCAGTATTTT.

This clonotype was seen a few times. The genes are TRBV20-1 and TRBJ2-2; no clear D. This CDR3 is built from 13 residues. Germline values: CDR1 DFQATT, CDR2 SNEGSKA (reference sequence). Trimming stripped 7 bases from V and 2 bases from J, with 11 bases between. The CDR3 DNA is TGCAGTGTTGAGATCGAAAACACCGGGGAGCTGTTTTTT. This translates into CSVEIENTGELFF.

This clonotype appeared many times. J is TRBJ2-7 and V is TRBV7-2; 8 bases are shared with TRBD1. Germline CDR1 SGHTA, CDR2 FQGNSA. The CDR3 is 19 residues long. V lost 5 bases to trimming and J lost 0 bases; unmatched junction nucleotides: 18. In DNA form, the CDR3 reads TGTGCCAGCAGCCTCACCGGGACAGGAGGGTCCTTAAGCTCCTACGAGCAGTACTTC. As protein: CASSLTGTGGSLSSYEQYF.

The genes are TRBV7-2 and TRBJ1-2, with TRBD1 matching 11 bases. This CDR3 is 17 amino acids long. Trimming at V came to 0 bases and at J to 8 bases, leaving 11 bases not matched to a gene. Germline assignment: CDR1 SGHTA and CDR2 FQGNSA. The CDR3 region has the DNA TGTGCCAGCAGCTTAGCCAGGACAGGGGGCAGGGTATACGGCTACACCTTC. Amino acids: CASSLARTGGRVYGYTF. Together with reference TRBV7-2 and TRBJ1-2, the CDR3 gives the full variable domain: GAGVSQSPSNKVTEKGKDVELRCDPISGHTALYWYRQSLGQGLEFLIYFQGNSAPDKSGLPSDRFSAERTGGSVSTLTIQRTQQEDSAVYLCASSLARTGGRVYGYTFGSGTRLTVV.

This rearrangement joins TRBV6-6 to TRBJ2-5, with TRBD1 identical over 10 bases. The J call may be incorrect, as the DNA end agrees better with TRBJ2-7. The germline V gene encodes CDR1 MNHNY and CDR2 SVGAGI (reference sequence). This CDR3 spans 15 amino acids. CDR3 residues: CASSTPDRGLNEQYF. The CDR3, as DNA: TGTGCCAGCAGTACACCTGACAGGGGGCTAAACGAGCAGTACTTC.

The V gene is TRBV20-1, the J gene TRBJ2-4; the D call may be TRBD1 or TRBD2 (5 bases each). The DNA end favors TRBJ2-7, so the J call may be wrong. This CDR3 is 14 amino acids long. CDR1 and CDR2 from the germline V gene are DFQATT and SNEGSKA (reference sequence). CDR3 nucleotide sequence: TGCAGTGCTAGAATCGGGGCTAATAGGGACGAGCAGTACTTC. It specifies CSARIGANRDEQYF.

This rearrangement joins TRBV2 to TRBJ2-1; 12 bases fit TRBD1. J lost 7 bases, V lost 10 bases, and 5 bases had no gene match. From germline, CDR1 is SNHLY and CDR2 FYNNEI. The CDR3 runs to 13 residues. The CDR3 loop is CAIGTGGGNEQFF. The CDR3 coding sequence is TGTGCCATAGGGACAGGGGGCGGGAATGAGCAGTTCTTC.

The V gene is TRBV12-3 or TRBV12-4, the J gene TRBJ2-7, with D possibly matching TRBD2 (5 bases). The length of the CDR3 is 12 residues. Trimming removed 7 bases from V and 6 bases from J, with 13 bases in between. The CDR3 DNA reads TGTGCCAGCACCGGGATGCCCTCCGAGCAGTACTTC. Its translation is CASTGMPSEQYF.

The V gene is TRBV12-3 or TRBV12-4, the J gene TRBJ1-5; D unclear. The CDR3 is made up of 15 amino acids. The V end lost 7 bases, the J end lost 0 bases, and 13 bases lay between the germline ends. As DNA, the CDR3 is TGTGCCAGCACCCCGAGGCTCTATAGCAATCAGCCCCAGCATTTT. Protein product: CASTPRLYSNQPQHF.

V is TRBV21-1 and J is TRBJ1-2; the table gives TRBD1 as D, unverified against the DNA. TRBV21-1 is termed a pseudogene. This CDR3 comprises 15 residues. The CDR3 bases are TGTGCCAGCAGCAAAGGACCAGGGGAGCTTTATGGCTACACCTTC. It translates to CASSKGPGELYGYTF.

J is TRBJ1-5 and V is TRBV20-1; no reliable D call. Per the germline V gene, CDR1 is DFQATT and CDR2 is SNEGSKA (reference sequence). The CDR3 consists of 16 residues. V was clipped by 4 bases and J by 2 bases, with 18 bases between them. CDR3: CSANNGGRRRNQPQHF. Written as DNA, the CDR3 is TGCAGTGCTAACAATGGAGGTCGGCGACGCAATCAGCCCCAGCATTTT.

The rearrangement uses TRBV28 and TRBJ1-1; no reliable D call. V lost 3 bases, J lost 5 bases, and 13 bases lay in between. The V gene's germline CDR1 is MDHEN and CDR2 SYDVKM. The CDR3 sequence is 14 residues long. The DNA for the CDR3 is TGTGCCAGCAGTTTGCTACGTTCGGGAACTGAAGCTTTCTTT. Translation gives CASSLLRSGTEAFF. Drawing the rest from reference TRBV28 and TRBJ1-1, the complete variable domain is DVKVTQSSRYLVKRTGEKVFLECVQDMDHENMFWYRQDPGLGLRLIYFSYDVKMKEKGDIPEGYSVSREKKERFSLILESASTNQTSMYLCASSLLRSGTEAFFGQGTRLTVV.

In its sample, this clonotype was seen once. The genes are TRBV12-3 or TRBV12-4 and TRBJ1-3, with unresolved D. CDR3 length equals 15 residues. Trimming removed 5 bases from V and 2 bases from J, with 13 bases in between. The CDR3 nucleotides read TGTGCCAGCAGTATCTCTCTAAACACTGGAAACACCATATATTTT. Translation: CASSISLNTGNTIYF.

The V call is TRBV29-1, the J call TRBJ2-1; 8 bases line up with TRBD2. CDR1 SQVTM and CDR2 ANQGSEA come from the germline V gene. V shed 0 bases, J shed 8 bases, and the junction held 9 bases outside the gene matches. This CDR3 contains 15 residues. The CDR3 coding sequence is TGCAGCGTTGAAGATGTCAGCGGGGGTAGCGATGAGCAGTTCTTC. This translates into CSVEDVSGGSDEQFF.

Note on this clonotype: Possible read error: a much larger clone is one base away. The genes are TRBV12-3 or TRBV12-4 and TRBJ2-7, with no clear D. V was pared by 7 bases and J by 2 bases, with 12 bases between. The CDR3 spans 13 residues. The CDR3 bases are TGTGCCAGCAACAATTTCGGCCCCTACGAGCAGTACTTC. It translates to CASNNFGPYEQYF.

The V and J genes are TRBV2 and TRBJ1-2; 7 nucleotides line up with TRBD1. There are 15 residues in the CDR3. Germline V CDR1 and CDR2: SNHLY, FYNNEI. Losses at the gene ends were 0 bases for V and 2 bases for J; bases not matched to a gene: 3. CDR3 residues: CASSEAETGNYGYTF. CDR3 sequence (DNA): TGTGCCAGCAGTGAAGCTGAGACAGGGAACTATGGCTACACCTTC.

This clonotype was detected ten times or more. This sequence joins TRBV4-1 and TRBJ2-7, with 7 nucleotides matching TRBD1. After removal of 0 bases from V and 3 bases from J, the junction contained 8 bases not matched to a gene. Germline V lookup: CDR1 MGHRA, CDR2 YSYEKL. The CDR3 covers 16 residues. CDR3 residues: CASSQEETGMGYEQYF. CDR3 nucleotides: TGCGCCAGCAGCCAAGAAGAGACAGGGATGGGCTACGAGCAGTACTTC.

The chain links TRBV10-2 to TRBJ2-3, with 9 nucleotides matching TRBD2. The trim removed 0 bases at V and 5 bases at J, leaving 9 bases unmatched. Germline loops: CDR1 WSHSY, CDR2 SAAADI. This CDR3 is built from 17 residues. In DNA, the CDR3 is TGCGCCAGCAGTGAGTCTCACCTAGCGGGAACCATAGATACGCAGTATTTT. This encodes CASSESHLAGTIDTQYF.

This chain connects TRBV28 to TRBJ1-2; D unclear. CDR3 length: 13 residues. With 5 bases removed from V and 7 bases from J, the gap between germline ends came to 14 bases. Per germline, CDR1 MDHEN and CDR2 SYDVKM. CDR3 residues: CASSHEPLGGYTF. The CDR3 DNA sequence: TGTGCCAGCAGTCACGAACCTCTCGGTGGCTACACCTTC.